The 5 T cell receptor beta chains below come from one sample, sequenced in a study of cytomegalovirus exposure and HLA in healthy donors. 60 Vbeta and 13 Jbeta primers were used in PCR. Only in-frame clones appear in the TCRdb table, and some are missing; sequencing was by immunoSEQ multiplex PCR. The table records more than 100,000 clones, under 80% of them present only once. Sequencing input: PBMCs. The receptors were gathered from a woman under 30 in good health and CMV-seropositive.

The chain employs TRBV13 and TRBJ2-2; the match to TRBD2 covers 11 bases. This CDR3 is built from 18 residues. The V gene's germline CDR1 is PRHDT and CDR2 FYEKMQ (reference sequence). Unmatched junction bases numbered 12, after V lost 7 bases and J lost 2 bases. CDR3 region: CASKAGLAGGLNTGELFF. CDR3 in DNA: TGTGCCAGCAAGGCCGGCCTAGCGGGGGGATTAAACACCGGGGAGCTGTTTTTT.

The chain carries TRBV9 and TRBJ2-3; 7 bases map to TRBD2. The germline V gene has CDR1 SGDLS and CDR2 YYNGEE. V trimming: 0 bases; J trimming: 4 bases; junction bases outside the gene matches: 8. This CDR3 is 16 amino acids long. CDR3 residues: CASSVAGGAGPDTQYF. The CDR3 DNA reads TGTGCCAGCAGCGTAGCTGGAGGAGCGGGGCCAGATACGCAGTATTTT.

The chain links TRBV6-5 to TRBJ1-6; TRBD1 agrees at 9 bases. V gave up 4 bases and J gave up 3 bases; unmatched junction bases: 1. Looked up from germline, CDR1 is MNHEY and CDR2 is SVGAGI. CDR3 length: 15 amino acids. As DNA, the CDR3 is TGTGCCAGCAGTTGGACAGGGGTCTATAATTCACCCCTCCACTTT. It is translated as CASSWTGVYNSPLHF.

The CDR3 DNA sequence: TGTGCCACGCTAACTAGCGGGAGAAGGTTCTACACCTTC. Protein sequence: CATLTSGRRFYTF. The rearrangement joins TRBV28 to TRBJ1-2; no definite D call. The V end lost 10 bases, the J end lost 10 bases, and 22 bases lay between the germline ends. Germline lookup yields CDR1 MDHEN and CDR2 SYDVKM. CDR3 size: 13 residues.

Turning to this clone: Other DNA sequences from this sample encode an identical CDR3 as well. V is TRBV29-1 and J is TRBJ2-7, with 8 bases identical to TRBD1. CDR1 and CDR2 (germline): SQVTM, ANQGSEA. The CDR3 length is 14 residues. The trim removed 1 base at V and 4 bases at J, leaving 6 bases unmatched. The CDR3 region is CSVEVGDRGYEQYF. The CDR3 coding sequence is TGCAGCGTTGAAGTAGGAGACAGGGGTTACGAGCAGTACTTC.